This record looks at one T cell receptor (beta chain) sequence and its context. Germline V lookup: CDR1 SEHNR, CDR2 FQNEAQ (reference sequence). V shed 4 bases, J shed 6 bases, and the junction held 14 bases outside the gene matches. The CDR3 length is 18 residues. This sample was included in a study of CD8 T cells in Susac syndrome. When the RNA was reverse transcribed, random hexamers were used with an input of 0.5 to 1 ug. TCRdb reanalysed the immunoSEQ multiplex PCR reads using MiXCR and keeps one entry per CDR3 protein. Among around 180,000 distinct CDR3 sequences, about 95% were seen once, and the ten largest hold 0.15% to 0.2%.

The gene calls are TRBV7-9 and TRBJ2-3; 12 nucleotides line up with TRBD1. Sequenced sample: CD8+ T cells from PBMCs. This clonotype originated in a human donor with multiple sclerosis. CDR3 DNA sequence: TGTGCCAGCAGCTCCAGACTTCCGGGACAGGGGGCTTCGGATACGCAGTATTTT. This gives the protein CASSSRLPGQGASDTQYF.